This T cell receptor beta chain was found in a study of blood T cells in healthy people across ages. Together with a sample-barcoded 5' primer, a J-beta primer mix was included in a second PCR lasting roughly 6 to 12 cycles. TCRdb recomputed calls from the 5' RACE reads with MiXCR, one row per CDR3 protein. The table has some 850,000 distinct CDR3 sequences, around 24% seen once; the top ten hold around 3%. This clonotype appeared a few times. The J segment lost 3 bases and the V segment lost 6 bases, leaving 3 bases of the junction unmatched. The germline CDR1 and CDR2 sequences are SQVTM and ANQGSEA. This CDR3 is 13 amino acids long. This sample also belongs to another study, concerning T cells of mothers and their children.

The sequenced sample was blood. The chain carries TRBV29-1 and TRBJ2-7, with 12 bases aligning to TRBD2. The source is a boy younger than 18 in good health. The CDR3 loop is CSVGLAGNYEQYF. CDR3 DNA sequence: TGCAGCGTCGGACTAGCGGGGAACTACGAGCAGTACTTC.